Listed here are 9 T cell receptor beta chains from one sample, sequenced in a study of vaccination and CD4 T cells after COVID-19. MiXCR was run by TCRdb on the PCR reads, yielding one entry per CDR3 protein. The sample consists of about 20,000 distinct CDR3 sequences, roughly 61% of them appearing once. Sequencing was performed on CD4+ T cells from blood, taken before SARS-CoV-2 vaccination. The source of these receptors is a human donor who had recovered from COVID-19.

The V call is TRBV5-4, the J call TRBJ2-2; 9 nucleotides align to TRBD2. Trimming removed 0 bases from V and 6 bases from J; junction bases left unmatched: 3. The germline V gene has CDR1 SGHNT and CDR2 YYREEE (reference sequence). The CDR3 is made up of 15 amino acids. DNA for the CDR3: TGTGCCAGCAGCTTGGTGGGACTAGCATCCGGGGAGCTGTTTTTT. Its protein product is CASSLVGLASGELFF.

This clonotype was observed a few times. The rearrangement uses TRBV20-1 and TRBJ2-1; TRBD2 agrees at 8 bases. With the DNA end fitting TRBJ2-7 better, the J assignment may be wrong. The CDR3 covers 13 residues. Germline CDR1 is DFQATT and CDR2 is SNEGSKA (reference sequence). CDR3 in amino acids: CSAPGLVFGEQYF. CDR3 in DNA: TGCAGTGCACCGGGACTAGTATTTGGAGAGCAGTACTTC.

The chain carries TRBV6-2 or TRBV6-3 and TRBJ1-5, with D hard to call. The CDR3 covers 15 residues. Trimming removed 5 bases from V and 3 bases from J, with 14 bases in between. Germline lookup yields CDR1 MNHEY and CDR2 SVGEGT. The CDR3 coding sequence is TGTGCCAGCAGTGATAGGCAGGCCCACAATCAGCCCCAGCATTTT. Translation gives CASSDRQAHNQPQHF.

The V call is TRBV27, the J call TRBJ2-5; the match to TRBD1 covers 11 bases. Germline trimming cut 3 bases from V and 2 bases from J; bases unmatched to any gene: 17. Germline loops: CDR1 MNHEY, CDR2 SMNVEV (reference sequence). The CDR3 totals 20 residues. The CDR3 DNA follows: TGTGCCAGCAGTTTTCTCCCTCCCGGGACAGGGGGAGGCCTTCAAGAGACCCAGTACTTC. Its protein is CASSFLPPGTGGGLQETQYF.

This clonotype was recorded a few times. This chain joins TRBV12-3 or TRBV12-4 and TRBJ2-3; D gene ambiguous. The CDR3 extends over 13 amino acids. Trimming pared 7 bases from V and 1 base from J, leaving 9 bases between. The CDR3 region is CASTTSRTDTQYF. CDR3 bases: TGTGCCAGCACCACGTCTCGCACAGATACGCAGTATTTT.

This sequence joins TRBV6-1 and TRBJ2-1; D is ambiguous. The germline gives CDR1 MNHNS, CDR2 SASEGT. This CDR3 is built from 15 residues. Trimming shortened V by 6 bases and J by 1 base, and 13 bases separated the two germline ends. The CDR3: CASSPIDLSYNEQFF. The CDR3 nucleotides read TGTGCCAGCAGCCCCATAGACCTTTCCTACAATGAGCAGTTCTTC.

The rearrangement links TRBV2 to TRBJ2-1; 10 bases are shared with TRBD1. CDR1 is SNHLY, CDR2 FYNNEI, per germline. Germline trimming cut 4 bases from V and 15 bases from J; bases unmatched to any gene: 9. There are 13 residues in the CDR3. CDR3 sequence (DNA): TGTGCCAGCAGTGCAACAAGACAGGGGGCAATGTTCTTC. It translates to CASSATRQGAMFF. Full variable domain (rest looked up from reference TRBV2 and TRBJ2-1): EPEVTQTPSHQVTQMGQEVILRCVPISNHLYFYWYRQILGQKVEFLVSFYNNEISEKSEIFDDQFSVERPDGSNFTLKIRSTKLEDSAMYFCASSATRQGAMFFGPGTRLTVL.

This clonotype was seen once. J is TRBJ2-7 and V is TRBV25-1, with 10 bases matching TRBD1. The length of the CDR3 is 14 residues. V lost 6 bases to trimming and J lost 0 bases; unmatched junction nucleotides: 2. Germline CDR1 and CDR2: MGHDK and SYGVNS. CDR3 sequence: CASRRTGGSYEQYF. The CDR3 nucleotides read TGTGCCAGCAGGAGGACAGGGGGCTCCTACGAGCAGTACTTC.

V gene TRBV7-8 combines with J gene TRBJ2-6; TRBD2 is a possible D gene (6 bases). Germline CDR1 is SGHVS and CDR2 is FQNEAQ. V was trimmed by 5 bases and J by 1 base, leaving 18 bases between them. This CDR3 region has 18 residues. The CDR3 loop is CASSAPGLDFSGANVLTF. CDR3 nucleotide sequence: TGTGCCAGCAGCGCACCGGGACTGGACTTTTCTGGGGCCAACGTCCTGACTTTC.